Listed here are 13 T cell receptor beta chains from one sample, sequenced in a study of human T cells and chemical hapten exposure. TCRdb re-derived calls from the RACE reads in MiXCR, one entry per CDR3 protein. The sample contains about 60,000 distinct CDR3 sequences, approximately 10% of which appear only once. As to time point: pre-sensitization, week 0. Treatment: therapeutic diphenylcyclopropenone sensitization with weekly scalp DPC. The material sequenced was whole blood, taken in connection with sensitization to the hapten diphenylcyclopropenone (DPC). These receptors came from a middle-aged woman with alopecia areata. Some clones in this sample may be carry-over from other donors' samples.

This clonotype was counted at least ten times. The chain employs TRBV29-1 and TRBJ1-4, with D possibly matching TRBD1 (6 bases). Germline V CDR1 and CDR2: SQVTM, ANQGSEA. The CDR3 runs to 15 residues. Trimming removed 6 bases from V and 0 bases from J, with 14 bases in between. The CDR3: CSVTGFEATNEKLFF. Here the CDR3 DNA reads TGCAGCGTAACAGGGTTTGAAGCAACTAATGAAAAACTGTTTTTT.

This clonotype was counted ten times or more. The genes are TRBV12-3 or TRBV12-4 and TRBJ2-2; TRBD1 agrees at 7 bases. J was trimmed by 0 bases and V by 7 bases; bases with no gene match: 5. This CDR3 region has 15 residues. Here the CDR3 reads CASTGQAANTGELFF. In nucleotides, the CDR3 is TGTGCCAGCACCGGACAGGCGGCGAACACCGGGGAGCTGTTTTTT.

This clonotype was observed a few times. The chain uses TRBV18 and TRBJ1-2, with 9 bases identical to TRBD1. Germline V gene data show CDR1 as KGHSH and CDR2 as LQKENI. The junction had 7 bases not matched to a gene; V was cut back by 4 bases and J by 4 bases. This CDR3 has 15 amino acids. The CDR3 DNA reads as TGTGCCAGCTCACTGAGACAGGGGGAAATCTATGGCTACACCTTC. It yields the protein CASSLRQGEIYGYTF.

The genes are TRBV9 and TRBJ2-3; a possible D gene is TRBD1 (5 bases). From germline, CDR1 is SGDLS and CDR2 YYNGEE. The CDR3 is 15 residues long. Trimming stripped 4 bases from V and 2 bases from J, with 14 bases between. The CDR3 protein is CASSLGVIDTDTQYF. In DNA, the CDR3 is TGTGCCAGCAGCCTAGGGGTCATCGACACAGATACGCAGTATTTT.

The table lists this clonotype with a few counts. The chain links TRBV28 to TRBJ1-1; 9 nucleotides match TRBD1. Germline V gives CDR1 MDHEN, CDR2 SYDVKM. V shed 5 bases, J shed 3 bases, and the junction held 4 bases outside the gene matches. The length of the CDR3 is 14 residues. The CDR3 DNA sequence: TGTGCCAGCAGTCGACAGGGGGGATACACTGAAGCTTTCTTT. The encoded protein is CASSRQGGYTEAFF. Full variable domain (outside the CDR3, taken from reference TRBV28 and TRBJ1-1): DVKVTQSSRYLVKRTGEKVFLECVQDMDHENMFWYRQDPGLGLRLIYFSYDVKMKEKGDIPEGYSVSREKKERFSLILESASTNQTSMYLCASSRQGGYTEAFFGQGTRLTVV.

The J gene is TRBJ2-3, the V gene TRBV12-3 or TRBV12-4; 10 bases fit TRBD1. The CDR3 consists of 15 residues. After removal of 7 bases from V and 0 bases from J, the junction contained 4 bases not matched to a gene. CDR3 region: CASTPGQGSTDTQYF. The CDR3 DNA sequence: TGTGCCAGCACCCCGGGACAGGGGAGCACAGATACGCAGTATTTT.

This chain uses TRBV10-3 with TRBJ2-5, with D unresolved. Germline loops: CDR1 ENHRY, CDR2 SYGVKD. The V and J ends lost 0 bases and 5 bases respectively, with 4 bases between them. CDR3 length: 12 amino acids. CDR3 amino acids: CAISESTETQYF. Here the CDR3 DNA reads TGTGCCATCAGTGAGTCCACGGAGACCCAGTACTTC.

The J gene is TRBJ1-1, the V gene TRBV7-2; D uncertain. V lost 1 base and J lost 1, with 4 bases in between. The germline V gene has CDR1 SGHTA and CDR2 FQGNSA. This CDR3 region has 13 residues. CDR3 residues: CASSLVTNTEAFF. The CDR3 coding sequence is TGTGCCAGCAGCTTAGTTACGAACACTGAAGCTTTCTTT. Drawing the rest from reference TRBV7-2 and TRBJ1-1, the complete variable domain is GAGVSQSPSNKVTEKGKDVELRCDPISGHTALYWYRQSLGQGLEFLIYFQGNSAPDKSGLPSDRFSAERTGGSVSTLTIQRTQQEDSAVYLCASSLVTNTEAFFGQGTRLTVV.

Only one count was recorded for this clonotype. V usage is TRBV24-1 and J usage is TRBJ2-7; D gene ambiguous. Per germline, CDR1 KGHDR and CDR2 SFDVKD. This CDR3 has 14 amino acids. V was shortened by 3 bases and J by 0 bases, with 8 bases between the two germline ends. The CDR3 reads CATSDESGSYEQYF. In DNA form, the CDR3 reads TGTGCCACCAGTGATGAGTCAGGCTCCTACGAGCAGTACTTC.

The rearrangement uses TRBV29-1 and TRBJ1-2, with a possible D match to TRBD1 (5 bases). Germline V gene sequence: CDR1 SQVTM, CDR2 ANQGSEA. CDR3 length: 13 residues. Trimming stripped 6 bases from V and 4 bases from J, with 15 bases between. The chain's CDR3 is CSVPGNGGYGYTF. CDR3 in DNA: TGCAGCGTGCCGGGTAACGGGGGCTATGGCTACACCTTC. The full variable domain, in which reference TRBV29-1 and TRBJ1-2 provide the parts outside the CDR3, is SAVISQKPSRDICQRGTSLTIQCQVDSQVTMMFWYRQQPGQSLTLIATANQGSEATYESGFVIDKFPISRPNLTFSTLTVSNMSPEDSSIYLCSVPGNGGYGYTFGSGTRLTVV.

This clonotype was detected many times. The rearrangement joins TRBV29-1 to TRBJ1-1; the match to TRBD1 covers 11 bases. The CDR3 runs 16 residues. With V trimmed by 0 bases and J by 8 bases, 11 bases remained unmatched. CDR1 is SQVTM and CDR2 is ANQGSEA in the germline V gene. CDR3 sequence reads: CSVEDWGTGGRWEAFF. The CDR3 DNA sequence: TGCAGCGTTGAAGATTGGGGGACAGGGGGGAGATGGGAAGCTTTCTTT.

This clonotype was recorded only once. CDR3 region: CSVVGPNTGELFF. CDR3 DNA sequence: TGCAGCGTTGTAGGCCCAAACACCGGGGAGCTGTTTTTT. J is TRBJ2-2 and V is TRBV29-1, with D unclear. The CDR3 contains 13 residues. The V end was cut by 4 bases, the J end by 2 bases, with 8 bases between. Germline V lookup: CDR1 SQVTM, CDR2 ANQGSEA.

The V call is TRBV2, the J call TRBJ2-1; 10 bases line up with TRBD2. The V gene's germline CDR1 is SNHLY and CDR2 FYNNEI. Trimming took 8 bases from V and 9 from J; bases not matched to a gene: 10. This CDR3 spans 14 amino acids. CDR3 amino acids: CASGVAGGAVEQFF. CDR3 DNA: TGTGCCAGCGGAGTAGCGGGAGGAGCGGTTGAGCAGTTCTTC.